This record covers a single TCR beta chain. Germline CDR1 SGHTA, CDR2 FQGNSA. This CDR3 has 13 amino acids. The sample comes from a study of monozygotic twins with inflammatory bowel disease. TCRdb processed the 5' RACE reads again and assigns one entry to each CDR3 protein, with no DNA. The data include approximately 300,000 distinct CDR3 sequences; the top ten clones carry 5.5% to 6.5%. The sequencing sample was made of blood. The rearrangement uses TRBV7-2 and TRBJ2-7. This receptor was identified in a human donor with ulcerative colitis or Crohn's disease, or a healthy co-twin of an affected twin (not recorded which). CDR3: CASSLALQYEQYF.